This T cell receptor beta chain was sequenced in a study of siplizumab effects on memory and regulatory T cells. Findings and caveats of the study: Under siplizumab, an average roughly 70% of mappable alloreactive CD4+ clones were Treg-derived, compared with 25% to 30% in controls. Memory cells that were CD4+ and unstimulated gave rise to alloreactive sequences, which siplizumab significantly reduced.

TCR templates, around 100,000 per sample, were assayed. TCRdb's table, derived via immunoSEQ multiplex PCR, lists solely in-frame clones and lacks some. The sample includes about 50,000 clones, roughly 93% of them seen just once. As to this clone: The antigen is not known.

Source material: CD8+ T cells sorted from blood. The clonotype originates from a human donor in good health.

CDR3 protein: CASMDLGTGELFF. CDR3 coding DNA: TGTGCCAGTATGGATTTGGGAACCGGGGAGCTGTTTTTT. J is TRBJ2-2 and V is TRBV19; D gene unclear. Trimming shortened V by 7 bases and J by 5 bases, and 11 bases separated the two germline ends. This CDR3 contains 13 residues. CDR1 LNHDA and CDR2 SQIVND come from the germline V gene (reference sequence).